Shown below are 22 T cell receptor beta chains from a single sample sequenced in a study of blood T cell repertoires in COVID-19. Sequenced by immunoSEQ multiplex PCR; TCRdb stores in-frame clones only, minus some. Of about 140,000 clones listed, 70% to 80% are singletons. The sequenced sample consisted of peripheral blood. Receptors originate from a man in his sixties who had recovered from COVID-19.

The chain joins TRBV5-6 to TRBJ2-5; D gene unclear. The CDR3 length is 11 residues. Germline CDR1 is SGHDT and CDR2 is YYEEEE. V was pared by 0 bases and J by 7 bases, with 4 bases between. The CDR3 loop reads CASSLGGTQYF. For the CDR3, the DNA is TGTGCCAGCAGCTTGGGAGGGACCCAGTACTTC. Complete variable domain (other parts from reference TRBV5-6 and TRBJ2-5): DAGVTQSPTHLIKTRGQQVTLRCSPKSGHDTVSWYQQALGQGPQFIFQYYEEEERQRGNFPDRFSGHQFPNYSSELNVNALLLGDSALYLCASSLGGTQYFGPGTRLLVL.

This clone came up a few times. The CDR3 bases are TGTGCCAGCAGTGGGACAGGGGGTCAGCCCCAGCATTTT. Amino acids: CASSGTGGQPQHF. The chain joins TRBV12-3 or TRBV12-4 to TRBJ1-5; 11 bases match TRBD1. V lost 5 bases and J lost 6; bases outside the gene matches: 0. CDR3 length equals 13 residues.

This sequence joins TRBV28 and TRBJ2-7; a possible D gene is TRBD2 (5 bases). V was cut by 7 bases and J by 8 bases, with 15 bases left in between. CDR3 length: 12 residues. Germline V gene lookup returns CDR1 MDHEN and CDR2 SYDVKM. The CDR3 loop is CASTRSGVQQYF. The DNA of the CDR3 is TGTGCCAGCACCCGGAGCGGTGTTCAGCAGTACTTC.

This clone has only a few counts. This chain joins TRBV3-1 (or the pseudogene TRBV3-2) and TRBJ2-7; D uncertain. This CDR3 has 11 residues. Germline V CDR1 and CDR2: LGHDT, YNNKEL (reference sequence). Trimming cost V 4 bases and J 7 bases, with 8 bases left between them. The CDR3 DNA is TGTGCCAGCAGCCGTTCCCCGGAGCAGTACTTC. Translating gives CASSRSPEQYF.

This CDR3 is CASSFGGLTNYGYTF. The CDR3 DNA is TGTGCCAGCAGCTTCGGCGGTCTGACTAACTATGGCTACACCTTC. The rearrangement uses TRBV7-2 and TRBJ1-2; D is ambiguous. The germline gives CDR1 SGHTA, CDR2 FQGNSA. This CDR3 is built from 15 residues. V was cut by 3 bases and J by 0 bases, with 11 bases left in between.

Written as DNA, the CDR3 is TGTGCCAGCAGCGCGGAGGGAAACACCATATATTTT. Amino acid sequence: CASSAEGNTIYF. V gene TRBV9 combines with J gene TRBJ1-3; unclear D gene. V dropped 3 bases and J dropped 4 bases, with 5 bases sitting between them. Germline CDR1 and CDR2: SGDLS and YYNGEE. The CDR3 sequence is 12 residues long.

The chain joins TRBV29-1 to TRBJ2-7, with D possibly TRBD2 on 7 matching bases. V lost 4 bases and J lost 3, with 10 bases in between. The CDR3 consists of 12 residues. CDR1 is SQVTM and CDR2 is ANQGSEA in the germline V gene. The DNA for the CDR3 is TGCAGCGTTGTGGGAGGGGGCTACGAGCAGTACTTC. Translated: CSVVGGGYEQYF.

A single count supports this clone. The CDR3 nucleotides read TGTGCCAGCAGCTTAGATATTAGCGGGAATGAGCAGTTCTTC. Translating gives CASSLDISGNEQFF. This sequence joins TRBV7-9 and TRBJ2-1; 7 bases are shared with TRBD2. Germline CDR1 reads SEHNR; CDR2 reads FQNEAQ (reference sequence). The V and J ends lost 1 base and 7 bases, in that order; junction bases with no gene match: 4. This CDR3 contains 14 residues.

The gene calls are TRBV29-1 and TRBJ2-3; 7 bases are a match to TRBD2. This CDR3 has 14 amino acids. Germline CDR1 is SQVTM and CDR2 is ANQGSEA. V lost 4 bases to trimming and J lost 3 bases; unmatched junction nucleotides: 7. The CDR3 DNA reads as TGCAGCGTTGGATCCAGCGGGATGACAGATACGCAGTATTTT. Translation gives CSVGSSGMTDTQYF.

This clone was seen repeatedly, ten times or more. The chain recombines TRBV7-3 with TRBJ1-5; D ambiguous. V was pared by 5 bases and J by 2 bases, with 22 bases between. Germline values: CDR1 SGHTA, CDR2 FQGTGA. The CDR3 is made up of 18 amino acids. The CDR3 DNA sequence: TGTGCCAGCAGCCCCTTATGTACCCAGTCCGTTGGCAATCAGCCCCAGCATTTT. Amino acids: CASSPLCTQSVGNQPQHF.

The chain uses TRBV19 and TRBJ2-2; the match to TRBD1 covers 10 bases. Germline V gene lookup returns CDR1 LNHDA and CDR2 SQIVND (reference sequence). The V segment lost 5 bases and the J segment 2 bases; nucleotides outside the gene matches: 11. This CDR3 is 18 amino acids long. The CDR3 loop reads CASSSRQGALVNTGELFF. As DNA, the CDR3 is TGTGCCAGTAGTTCAAGACAGGGGGCATTAGTAAACACCGGGGAGCTGTTTTTT.

Turning to this clone: The junction differs from germline at one of its ends, possibly a read error. The V and J genes are TRBV19 and TRBJ2-6; D remains ambiguous. Germline V gene lookup returns CDR1 LNHDA and CDR2 SQIVND (reference sequence). CDR3 size: 19 residues. CDR3 nucleotides: TGTGCCAGTAGTTTAGATGACTGGCGGATTAGCTCTGGGGCCAACGTCCTGACTTTC. Its translation is CASSLDDWRISSGANVLTF.

J is TRBJ1-1 and V is TRBV6-5; D uncertain. The germline V gene has CDR1 MNHEY and CDR2 SVGAGI. The CDR3 covers 15 residues. Trimming cost V 5 bases and J 0 bases, with 13 bases left between them. CDR3 protein: CASSKAGRMNTEAFF. The DNA of the CDR3 is TGTGCCAGCAGTAAGGCGGGCCGTATGAACACTGAAGCTTTCTTT.

This clone appeared many times. CDR3 protein: CASTRTDTEAFF. DNA of the CDR3: TGTGCCAGCACCCGGACTGACACTGAAGCTTTCTTT. The genes are TRBV12-3 or TRBV12-4 and TRBJ1-1; no clear D. This CDR3 region has 12 residues. V was pared by 7 bases and J by 3 bases, with 9 bases between.

The chain links TRBV23-1 to TRBJ1-5; tentative D call: TRBD1 (6 bases). TRBV23-1 belongs to the ORF category, with a function that is uncertain. This CDR3 is built from 17 residues. V gave up 0 bases and J gave up 6 bases, with 18 bases separating them. The CDR3 loop is CASSQSGGQYPFQPQHF. The DNA of the CDR3 is TGCGCCAGCAGTCAATCAGGTGGACAGTACCCATTTCAGCCCCAGCATTTT.

Only one count was recorded for this clone. The chain carries TRBV28 and TRBJ1-5; perhaps TRBD1 as D (5 bases). With 5 bases removed from V and 11 bases from J, the gap between germline ends came to 19 bases. The CDR3 contains 14 residues. Germline CDR1 is MDHEN and CDR2 is SYDVKM. CDR3 amino acids: CASSGGPRGEAQHF. Here the CDR3 DNA reads TGTGCCAGCAGTGGGGGACCGCGGGGGGAAGCCCAGCATTTT.

This rearrangement joins TRBV7-2 to TRBJ2-2; TRBD2 aligns across 8 bases. Germline V gene data show CDR1 as SGHTA and CDR2 as FQGNSA. The ends lost 3 bases at V and 7 bases at J; junction bases unmatched: 10. This CDR3 has 16 amino acids. Here the CDR3 reads CASSFLAGGWIGELFF. For the CDR3, the DNA is TGTGCCAGCAGCTTCCTTGCGGGGGGATGGATCGGGGAGCTGTTTTTT.

In its sample, this clone was seen a few times. The chain has TRBV9 and TRBJ1-2, with D perhaps matching TRBD1 (6 bases). The CDR3 is made up of 16 amino acids. Germline V gene data show CDR1 as SGDLS and CDR2 as YYNGEE. V was pared by 0 bases and J by 4 bases, with 16 bases between. In nucleotides, the CDR3 is TGTGCCAGCAGCGTAGCTCGGACAGCTCAGAGCTATGGCTACACCTTC. This sequence encodes CASSVARTAQSYGYTF.

This clone has a handful of counts. V and J are TRBV7-9 and TRBJ1-1; possible D gene TRBD1, 5 bases. V was pared by 0 bases and J by 4 bases, with 12 bases between. The germline V gene has CDR1 SEHNR and CDR2 FQNEAQ (reference sequence). CDR3 size: 15 residues. The CDR3: CASSLAGGYGTEAFF. The CDR3 DNA sequence: TGTGCCAGCAGCTTAGCGGGGGGTTACGGCACTGAAGCTTTCTTT.

The V and J genes are TRBV6-5 and TRBJ1-2; D gene unclear. CDR3 length equals 13 residues. Trimming took off 8 bases at V and 8 bases at J, with 18 bases between the two ends. Germline assignment: CDR1 MNHEY and CDR2 SVGAGI. This CDR3 reads CASAASRDRGYTF. The CDR3 DNA reads TGTGCCAGCGCCGCCTCGAGGGATCGCGGCTACACCTTC.

The chain employs TRBV7-8 and TRBJ2-7; TRBD1 matches at 7 bases. J was trimmed by 5 bases and V by 6 bases; bases with no gene match: 7. Germline CDR1 SGHVS, CDR2 FQNEAQ. This CDR3 is 13 amino acids long. The CDR3 nucleotides read TGTGCCAGCAGAGGGGGCTCGCTGGACGAGCAGTACTTC. Amino acid sequence: CASRGGSLDEQYF.

This clone was seen more than once but under ten times. The chain recombines TRBV7-2 with TRBJ1-5; D remains unclear. The germline V and J ends were trimmed by 3 bases and 1 base, with 10 bases remaining between them. This CDR3 is built from 15 residues. The germline V gene encodes CDR1 SGHTA and CDR2 FQGNSA. CDR3 bases: TGTGCCAGCAGCTTCACGGGTGCCAGCAATCAGCCCCAGCATTTT. Protein: CASSFTGASNQPQHF.